Below, 2 T cell receptor beta chains from the same sample are listed, as sequenced in a study of radiotherapy plus CTLA-4 blockade in lung cancer. Repertoires were generated with immunoSEQ multiplex PCR, while TCRdb's copy carries only in-frame clones and drops some. The data hold tens of thousands of clones, with 83% observed a single time. The specimen comprised peripheral blood, sampled from a patient treated with radiotherapy plus ipilimumab. All receptors derive from a human donor with non-small cell lung cancer who had stable disease on radiotherapy plus ipilimumab.

This chain connects TRBV18 to TRBJ1-3, with D possibly being TRBD1 (6 bases). The CDR3 runs to 15 residues. The germline gives CDR1 KGHSH, CDR2 LQKENI. Between the trimmed V and J ends, which lost 3 bases and 2 bases, there was a span of 11 bases. CDR3 nucleotide sequence: TGTGCCAGCTCACCTACAGGGATAGCTGGAAACACCATATATTTT. Translation gives CASSPTGIAGNTIYF.

The rearrangement joins TRBV5-1 to TRBJ2-2, with 7 bases aligning to TRBD1. CDR1 is SGHRS, CDR2 YFSETQ, per germline. CDR3 length equals 16 residues. Trimming took 4 bases from V and 0 from J; bases not matched to a gene: 6. The CDR3 sequence: CASSRTDRSNTGELFF. The CDR3 coding sequence is TGCGCCAGCAGCAGGACGGACAGGTCGAACACCGGGGAGCTGTTTTTT.